This T cell receptor (beta chain) was sequenced in a study of T-cell reconstitution after alpha-beta-depleted transplantation in children. TCRbeta library construction was performed incorporating unique molecular identifiers. TCRdb redid the calling of the PCR reads with MiXCR, one entry per CDR3 protein. Of 350,000 to 500,000 distinct CDR3 sequences in the sample, 43% were seen once. Whole-study findings and limits: Several hundred graft clones that had expanded were reportedly the source of alpha-beta T cells about two months after transplant. After one year, T-cell counts and TCRbeta diversity mostly came from new T cells.

Germline CDR1 MDHEN, CDR2 SYDVKM. Trimming stripped 7 bases from V and 7 bases from J, with 16 bases between. The CDR3 consists of 13 residues. Comment on this clonotype: Its antigen is not known.

The clonotype originates from a girl under 10 years old with aplastic anemia, due to receive a stem cell transplant. The material was PBMCs, obtained before TCRalphabeta/CD19-depleted stem cell transplant. V usage is TRBV28 and J usage is TRBJ1-1; possibly TRBD1 for D (5 bases). In nucleotides, the CDR3 is TGTGCCAGCATACGGGGGGATGCACTTGAAGCTTTCTTT. It codes for CASIRGDALEAFF. The full variable domain, its missing parts supplied by reference TRBV28 and TRBJ1-1, is DVKVTQSSRYLVKRTGEKVFLECVQDMDHENMFWYRQDPGLGLRLIYFSYDVKMKEKGDIPEGYSVSREKKERFSLILESASTNQTSMYLCASIRGDALEAFFGQGTRLTVV.